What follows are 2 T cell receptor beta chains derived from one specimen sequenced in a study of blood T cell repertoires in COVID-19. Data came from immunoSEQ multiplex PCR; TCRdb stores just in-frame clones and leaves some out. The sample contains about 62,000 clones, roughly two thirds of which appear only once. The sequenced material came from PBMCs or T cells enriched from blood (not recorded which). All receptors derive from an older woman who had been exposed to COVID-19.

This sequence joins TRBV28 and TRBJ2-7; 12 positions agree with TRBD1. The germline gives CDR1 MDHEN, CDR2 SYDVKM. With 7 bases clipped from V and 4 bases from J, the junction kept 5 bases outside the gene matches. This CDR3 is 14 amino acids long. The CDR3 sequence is CASTGTGGIYEQYF. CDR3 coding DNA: TGTGCCAGCACTGGGACAGGGGGCATTTACGAGCAGTACTTC.

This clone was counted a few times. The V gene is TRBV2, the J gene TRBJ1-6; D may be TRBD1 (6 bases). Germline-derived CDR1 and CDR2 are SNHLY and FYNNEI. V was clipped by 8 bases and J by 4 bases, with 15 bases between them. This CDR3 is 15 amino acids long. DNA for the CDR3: TGTGCCAGCTTAAAAACAGGGCCTTATAATTCACCCCTCCACTTT. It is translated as CASLKTGPYNSPLHF.